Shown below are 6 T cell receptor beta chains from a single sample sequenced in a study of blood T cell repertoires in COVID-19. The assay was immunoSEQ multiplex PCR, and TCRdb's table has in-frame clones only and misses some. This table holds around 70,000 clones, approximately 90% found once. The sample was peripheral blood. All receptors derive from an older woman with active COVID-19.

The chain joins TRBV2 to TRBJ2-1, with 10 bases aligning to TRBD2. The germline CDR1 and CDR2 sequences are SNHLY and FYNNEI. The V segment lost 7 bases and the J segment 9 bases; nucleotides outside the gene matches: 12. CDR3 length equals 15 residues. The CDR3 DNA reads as TGTGCCAGCATCCCCCCGGGGTCTAGCGGGAGTGAGCAGTTCTTC. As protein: CASIPPGSSGSEQFF.

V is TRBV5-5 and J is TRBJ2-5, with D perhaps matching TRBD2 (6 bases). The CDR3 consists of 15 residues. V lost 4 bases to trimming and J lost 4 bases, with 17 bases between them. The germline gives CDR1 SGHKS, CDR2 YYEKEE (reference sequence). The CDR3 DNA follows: TGTGCCAGCAGCCCAGGCGGGGTTGTAGGAGAGACCCAGTACTTC. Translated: CASSPGGVVGETQYF.

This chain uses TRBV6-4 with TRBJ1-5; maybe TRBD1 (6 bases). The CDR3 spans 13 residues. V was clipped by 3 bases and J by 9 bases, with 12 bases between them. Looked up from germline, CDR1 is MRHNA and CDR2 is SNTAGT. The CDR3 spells CASSDPGTSPQHF. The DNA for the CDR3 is TGTGCCAGCAGTGATCCCGGGACATCGCCCCAGCATTTT.

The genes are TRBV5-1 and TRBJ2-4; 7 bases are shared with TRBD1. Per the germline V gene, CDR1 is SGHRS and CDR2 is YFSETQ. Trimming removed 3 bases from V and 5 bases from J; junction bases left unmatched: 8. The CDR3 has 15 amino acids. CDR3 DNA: TGCGCCAGCAGCTCAACAGGGGTTGCCGAAAACATTCAGTACTTC. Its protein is CASSSTGVAENIQYF. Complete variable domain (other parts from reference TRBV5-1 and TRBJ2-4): KAGVTQTPRYLIKTRGQQVTLSCSPISGHRSVSWYQQTPGQGLQFLFEYFSETQRNKGNFPGRFSGRQFSNSRSEMNVSTLELGDSALYLCASSSTGVAENIQYFGAGTRLSVL.

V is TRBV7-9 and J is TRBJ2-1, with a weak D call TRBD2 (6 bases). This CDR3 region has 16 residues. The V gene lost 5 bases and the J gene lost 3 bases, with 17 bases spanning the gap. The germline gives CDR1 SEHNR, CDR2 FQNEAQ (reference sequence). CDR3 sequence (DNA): TGTGCCAGCAGCCCGATCTTAAGTAGCGGCTACAATGAGCAGTTCTTC. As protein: CASSPILSSGYNEQFF.

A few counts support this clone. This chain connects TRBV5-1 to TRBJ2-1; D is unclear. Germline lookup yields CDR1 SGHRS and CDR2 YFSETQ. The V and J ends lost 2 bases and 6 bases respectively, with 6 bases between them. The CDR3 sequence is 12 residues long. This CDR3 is CASSLSSNEQFF. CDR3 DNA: TGCGCCAGCAGCTTATCGAGCAATGAGCAGTTCTTC. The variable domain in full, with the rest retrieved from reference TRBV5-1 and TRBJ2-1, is KAGVTQTPRYLIKTRGQQVTLSCSPISGHRSVSWYQQTPGQGLQFLFEYFSETQRNKGNFPGRFSGRQFSNSRSEMNVSTLELGDSALYLCASSLSSNEQFFGPGTRLTVL.